The clone carrying this TCR beta chain was seen ten or more times. This entry is derived from a study of T cells in Graves' hyperthyroidism and ophthalmopathy. Researchers amplified the TCR beta CDR3 regions from RNA transcripts. Primed by the HTBI set, a first-round RT-PCR was run on the TCR CDR3. MiXCR was run by TCRdb on the multiplex PCR reads, yielding one entry per CDR3 protein. The repertoire holds some 500,000 distinct CDR3 sequences, with roughly 14% as singletons. Thyroid ultrasound and orbital computed tomography, with clinical symptoms and serum thyroxine and TRAb, informed diagnoses. Germline assignment: CDR1 SNHLY and CDR2 FYNNEI. The V end lost 1 base, the J end lost 0 bases, and 4 bases lay between the germline ends. This CDR3 contains 15 residues.

The chain uses TRBV2 and TRBJ2-6; D not resolved. Sequenced sample: blood. The origin of this receptor is a woman aged 18-30 years with Graves' hyperthyroidism. CDR3 residues: CASSEESSGANVLTF. Here the CDR3 DNA reads TGTGCCAGCAGTGAAGAGAGCTCTGGGGCCAACGTCCTGACTTTC.